This TCR beta chain is from a study of T cells after yellow fever vaccination. General observations from the study: Just a small share of clonotypes turned up in the CD4 compartment as well as the CD8 compartment.

About this clonotype itself: Its antigen remains unidentified.

This CDR3 spans 17 amino acids. Losses at the gene ends were 1 base for V and 2 bases for J; bases not matched to a gene: 7. Germline assignment: CDR1 SGHVS and CDR2 FQNEAQ. TCRdb used MiXCR to reprocess the 5' RACE reads, holding one entry per CDR3 protein. The table shows 280,000 or so distinct CDR3 sequences, with around 8.6% occurring only once. The sequences come from CD4+ T cells sorted from PBMCs, collected 5 days after the yellow fever booster vaccination. This clonotype was sampled from a young man who received the YFV17D yellow fever vaccine. The chain has TRBV7-8 and TRBJ1-3; 8 nucleotides align to TRBD1. This chain's CDR3 is CASSLVPRRGPGNTIYF. CDR3 in DNA: TGTGCCAGCAGCTTAGTCCCACGCAGGGGGCCTGGAAACACCATATATTTT.